This TCR beta chain was profiled in a study of CD8 T cells in Susac syndrome. Trimming cost V 4 bases and J 4 bases; bases outside gene matches: 13. Germline V CDR1 and CDR2: SGHRS, YFSETQ. The CDR3 is 16 residues long. The study, taken as a whole, reports: Only a relatively small number of individuals were included in the TCR sequencing and HLA analysis.

Blood CD8+ and CD4+ T cells underwent high-throughput TCR beta sequencing. The CD8+ and CD4+ T cells were negatively isolated, with the TEMRA cells enriched by FACS. After extraction with the RNeasy kit, about 0.45 to 1 ug of the RNA was reverse transcribed using random hexamers. Amplification of TCR beta CDR3 by immunoSEQ multiplex PCR spanned 54 Vbeta and 13 Jbeta. In TCRdb, the immunoSEQ multiplex PCR reads were re-called with MiXCR into one record per CDR3 protein. The data show 130,000 or so distinct CDR3 sequences, roughly 95% seen once. A remark on this clonotype: The antigen remains undetermined.

This receptor was identified in a human donor with multiple sclerosis. Sequencing used CD4+ T cells from PBMCs. This chain joins TRBV5-1 and TRBJ1-1; 7 nucleotides line up with TRBD1. This CDR3 reads CASSARQGTVGTEAFF. The DNA of the CDR3 is TGCGCCAGCAGCGCCCGACAGGGAACAGTCGGCACTGAAGCTTTCTTT.